This T cell receptor (beta chain) derives from a study of blood T cell repertoires in COVID-19. Germline V gene lookup returns CDR1 LGHDT and CDR2 YNNKEL (reference sequence). This CDR3 region has 11 residues. Trimming stripped 1 base from V and 7 bases from J, with 2 bases between. About this clone itself: Other DNA sequences within the sample encode an identical CDR3.

Seattle cases were enrolled at active infection and followed longitudinally. Original data processing: Estimates of nucleated cell counts were drawn from the amplification of reference gene primers. Some clones are missing from TCRdb's copy, which holds only in-frame ones; the method was immunoSEQ multiplex PCR. V and J calls plus clone size are reproduced from that table; the DNA served to infer D and trimming. The profile shows 300,000 to 400,000 clones, more than 70% of them singletons. This sequence originates from a woman between 65 and 79 years old with COVID-19, enrolled during active disease. The chain combines TRBV3-1 (or the pseudogene TRBV3-2) with TRBJ2-1, with D hard to call. Sequenced material: peripheral blood. The CDR3 nucleotides read TGTGCCAGCAGCCAAGCAAATGAGCAGTTCTTC. Its translation: CASSQANEQFF.